The clone carrying this T cell receptor beta chain was seen at least ten times. Antigen: not known. CDR3 size: 12 residues. V lost 6 bases and J lost 5, with 10 bases in between. The source of the sample is a study of T-cell memory formation after mild COVID-19. Study details: Most TCR clusters belonged to a single donor. Regarding the study as a whole: Some clones that responded were present in memory (sampled pre-infection), which suggests cross-reactive memory joined. For contracting clones, CD4+ ones sat mainly in CM and EM, CD8+ in EMRA.

Amplification by 5'RACE using constant-segment primers produced TCR alpha and TCR beta cDNA libraries that carried sample barcodes and UMIs. In TCRdb, the 5' RACE reads were re-called with MiXCR into one record per CDR3 protein. The sample lists some 280,000 distinct CDR3 sequences; around 15% were seen once. What was sequenced was PBMCs or a T cell subset sorted from them (not recorded which). The TCR comes from a man younger than 35 who had mild COVID-19 (a few samples of this study predate the infection). Cell type and time point are not known. The rearrangement joins TRBV12-3 or TRBV12-4 to TRBJ1-1; D is unclear. In nucleotides, the CDR3 is TGTGCCAGCAGACCTACAGATACTGAAGCTTTCTTT. As protein: CASRPTDTEAFF.